The clone carrying this T cell receptor beta chain showed up just a few times. Antigen specificity is unknown. With V trimmed by 0 bases and J by 7 bases, 11 bases remained unmatched. The CDR3 spans 16 residues. Germline V gives CDR1 LGHNA, CDR2 YSLEER. Sorting that relied on CD45RO/CCR7/CD25/CD127/CD95/CD27 yielded CD4+ naive, central memory, regulatory and stem cell-like memory cells. Sorting produced populations that all topped 95% purity. These data come from a study of beta chain features in type 1 diabetes. Sequencing targeted expressed TCRB transcripts, as all isolated RNA had been reverse transcribed. Assay used: immunoSEQ multiplex PCR; TCRdb lists only in-frame clones, some missing. The sample yields under 950,000 clones, roughly a sixth seen once. Study observations and caveats: In type 1 diabetes patients, VDJ junctions had fewer insertions; deletions at these junctions were more frequent.

This clonotype originated in a woman under 30 in good health. The chain employs TRBV4-3 and TRBJ1-1; 7 nucleotides match TRBD1. What was sequenced was naive CD4+ T cells from blood. The CDR3 sequence is CASSQDSIRDRVEAFF. The CDR3 DNA reads TGCGCCAGCAGCCAAGACTCAATCCGGGACAGAGTTGAAGCTTTCTTT.